These 2 T cell receptor beta chains came from one sample sequenced in a study of cytomegalovirus exposure and HLA in healthy donors. It was with 60 Vbeta and 13 Jbeta primers that the PCR ran. The repertoire was sequenced with immunoSEQ multiplex PCR; TCRdb's copy has only in-frame clones and lacks some. There are roughly 160,000 clones in the sample; roughly 88% occur only once, and roughly 10% lies in the top ten. Material: PBMCs. The receptor source for this set is a man younger than 35 in good health and CMV-seropositive.

CDR3 sequence reads: CASSFELATDTQYF. DNA for the CDR3: TGTGCCAGCAGTTTTGAACTAGCCACAGATACGCAGTATTTT. The rearrangement joins TRBV7-2 to TRBJ2-3, with a weak D call TRBD2 (6 bases). Per the germline V gene, CDR1 is SGHTA and CDR2 is FQGNSA. The length of the CDR3 is 14 residues. Trimming cost V 6 bases and J 2 bases, with 12 bases left between them.

V is TRBV5-5 and J is TRBJ2-5, with 9 bases matching TRBD1. This CDR3 region has 17 residues. The J segment lost 3 bases and the V segment lost 3 bases, leaving 12 bases of the junction unmatched. The V gene's germline CDR1 is SGHKS and CDR2 YYEKEE (reference sequence). The CDR3 region has the DNA TGTGCCAGCAGCTCCGAACCCAGCGACAGGGGGAAAGAGACCCAGTACTTC. This sequence encodes CASSSEPSDRGKETQYF.